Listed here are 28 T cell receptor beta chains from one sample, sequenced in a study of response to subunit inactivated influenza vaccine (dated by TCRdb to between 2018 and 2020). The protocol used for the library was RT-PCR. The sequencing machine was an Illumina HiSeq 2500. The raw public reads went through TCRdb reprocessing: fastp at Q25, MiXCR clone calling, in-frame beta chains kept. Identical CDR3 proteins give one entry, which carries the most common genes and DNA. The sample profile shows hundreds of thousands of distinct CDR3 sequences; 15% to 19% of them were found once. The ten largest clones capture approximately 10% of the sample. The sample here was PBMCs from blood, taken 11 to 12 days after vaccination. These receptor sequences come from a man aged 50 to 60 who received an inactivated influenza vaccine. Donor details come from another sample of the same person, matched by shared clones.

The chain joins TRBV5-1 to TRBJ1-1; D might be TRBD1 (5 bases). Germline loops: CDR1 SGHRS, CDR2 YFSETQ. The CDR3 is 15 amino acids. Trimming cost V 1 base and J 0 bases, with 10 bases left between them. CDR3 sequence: CASSLWEGLNTEAFF. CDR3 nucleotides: TGCGCCAGCAGCTTGTGGGAGGGACTGAACACTGAAGCTTTCTTT.

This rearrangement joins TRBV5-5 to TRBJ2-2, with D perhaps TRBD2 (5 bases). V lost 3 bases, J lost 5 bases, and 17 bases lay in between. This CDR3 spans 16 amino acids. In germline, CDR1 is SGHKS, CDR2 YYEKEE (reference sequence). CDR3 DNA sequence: TGTGCCAGCAGCTCCCACACGAGGGATGGTACCGGGGAGCTGTTTTTT. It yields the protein CASSSHTRDGTGELFF.

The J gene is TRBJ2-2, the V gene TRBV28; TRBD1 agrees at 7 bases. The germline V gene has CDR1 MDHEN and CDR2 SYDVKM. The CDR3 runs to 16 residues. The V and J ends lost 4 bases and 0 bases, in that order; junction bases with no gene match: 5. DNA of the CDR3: TGTGCCAGCAGTTCAGGACAGGCCTCGAACACCGGGGAGCTGTTTTTT. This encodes CASSSGQASNTGELFF.

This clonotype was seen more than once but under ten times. CDR3 nucleotides: TGTGCCAGCAGTTTCCCGGGAGTCAGAAGCTCTGGGGCCAACGTCCTGACTTTC. Protein product: CASSFPGVRSSGANVLTF. The V gene is TRBV12-3 or TRBV12-4, the J gene TRBJ2-6; D is possibly TRBD2 (6 bases). Trimming stripped 3 bases from V and 0 bases from J, with 15 bases between. CDR3 length: 18 residues.

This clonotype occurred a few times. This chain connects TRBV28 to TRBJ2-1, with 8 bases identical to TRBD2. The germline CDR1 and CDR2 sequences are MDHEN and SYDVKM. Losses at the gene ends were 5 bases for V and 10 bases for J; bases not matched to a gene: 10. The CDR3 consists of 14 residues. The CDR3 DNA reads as TGTGCCAGCAGTCTCACGGGACTAGTCCGGGAGCAGTTCTTC. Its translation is CASSLTGLVREQFF.

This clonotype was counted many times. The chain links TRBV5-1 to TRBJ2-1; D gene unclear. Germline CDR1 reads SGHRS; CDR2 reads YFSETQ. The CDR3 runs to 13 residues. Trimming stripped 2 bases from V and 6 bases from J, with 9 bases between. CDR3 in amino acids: CASSLFSPNEQFF. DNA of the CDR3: TGCGCCAGCAGCTTATTCAGCCCCAATGAGCAGTTCTTC. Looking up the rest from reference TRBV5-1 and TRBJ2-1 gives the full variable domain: KAGVTQTPRYLIKTRGQQVTLSCSPISGHRSVSWYQQTPGQGLQFLFEYFSETQRNKGNFPGRFSGRQFSNSRSEMNVSTLELGDSALYLCASSLFSPNEQFFGPGTRLTVL.

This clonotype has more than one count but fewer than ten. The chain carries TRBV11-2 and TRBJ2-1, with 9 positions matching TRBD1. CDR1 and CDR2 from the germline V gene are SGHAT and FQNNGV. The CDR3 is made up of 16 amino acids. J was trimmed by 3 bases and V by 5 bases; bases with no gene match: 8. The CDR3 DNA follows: TGTGCCAGCAGCGGACCGGGACAGGGCCACTACAATGAGCAGTTCTTC. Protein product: CASSGPGQGHYNEQFF.

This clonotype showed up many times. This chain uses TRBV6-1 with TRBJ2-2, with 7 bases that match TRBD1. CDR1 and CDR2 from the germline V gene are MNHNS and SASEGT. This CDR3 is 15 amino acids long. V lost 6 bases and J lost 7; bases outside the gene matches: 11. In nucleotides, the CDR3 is TGTGCCAGCAGGCGGCGGTTCAGGGGGATCGGGGAGCTGTTTTTT. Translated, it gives CASRRRFRGIGELFF.

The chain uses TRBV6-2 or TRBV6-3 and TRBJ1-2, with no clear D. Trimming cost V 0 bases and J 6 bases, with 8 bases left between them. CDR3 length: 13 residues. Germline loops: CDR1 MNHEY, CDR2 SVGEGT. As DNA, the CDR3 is TGTGCCAGCAGTTACTCAGGACGGCATGGCTACACCTTC. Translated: CASSYSGRHGYTF.

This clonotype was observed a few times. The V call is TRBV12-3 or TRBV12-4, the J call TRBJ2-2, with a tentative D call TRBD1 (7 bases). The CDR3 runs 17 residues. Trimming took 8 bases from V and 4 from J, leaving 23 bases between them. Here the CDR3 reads CASPGGGSPNGTGELFF. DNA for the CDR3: TGTGCCAGCCCAGGGGGAGGTTCCCCCAACGGCACCGGGGAGCTGTTTTTT.

CDR3 region: CASSEALVAGGYEQYF. In DNA, the CDR3 is TGTGCCAGCAGTGAAGCGCTAGTAGCGGGAGGGTACGAGCAGTACTTC. The chain combines TRBV6-1 with TRBJ2-7, with 11 nucleotides matching TRBD2. The CDR3 length is 16 residues. Germline trimming cut 0 bases from V and 4 bases from J; bases unmatched to any gene: 5. CDR1 and CDR2 from the germline V gene are MNHNS and SASEGT.

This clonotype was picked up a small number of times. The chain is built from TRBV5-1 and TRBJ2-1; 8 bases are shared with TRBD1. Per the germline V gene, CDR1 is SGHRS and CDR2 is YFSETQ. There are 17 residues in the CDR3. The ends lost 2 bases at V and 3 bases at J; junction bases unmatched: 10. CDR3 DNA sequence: TGCGCCAGCAGCTTCAATTGGGACAGGCTACGCTACAATGAGCAGTTCTTC. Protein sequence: CASSFNWDRLRYNEQFF.

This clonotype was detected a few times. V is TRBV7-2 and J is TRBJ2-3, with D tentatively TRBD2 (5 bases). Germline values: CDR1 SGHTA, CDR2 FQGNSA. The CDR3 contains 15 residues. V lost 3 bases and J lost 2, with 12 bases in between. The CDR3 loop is CASSFRRGFTDTQYF. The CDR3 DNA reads TGTGCCAGCAGCTTTCGGCGCGGGTTCACAGATACGCAGTATTTT.

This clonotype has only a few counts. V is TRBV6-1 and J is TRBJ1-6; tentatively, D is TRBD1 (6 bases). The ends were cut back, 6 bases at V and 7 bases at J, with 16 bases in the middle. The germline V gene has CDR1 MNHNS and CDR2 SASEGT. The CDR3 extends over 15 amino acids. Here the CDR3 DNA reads TGTGCCAGCAGGGTTGGACAGTCGATCAATTCACCCCTCCACTTT. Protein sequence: CASRVGQSINSPLHF.

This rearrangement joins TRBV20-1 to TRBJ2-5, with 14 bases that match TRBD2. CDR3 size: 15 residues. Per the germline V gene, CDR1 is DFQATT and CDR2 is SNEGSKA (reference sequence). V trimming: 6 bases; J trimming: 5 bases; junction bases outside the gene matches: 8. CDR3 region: CSAVGTSGSGETQYF. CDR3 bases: TGCAGTGCAGTGGGGACTAGCGGGAGCGGTGAGACCCAGTACTTC.

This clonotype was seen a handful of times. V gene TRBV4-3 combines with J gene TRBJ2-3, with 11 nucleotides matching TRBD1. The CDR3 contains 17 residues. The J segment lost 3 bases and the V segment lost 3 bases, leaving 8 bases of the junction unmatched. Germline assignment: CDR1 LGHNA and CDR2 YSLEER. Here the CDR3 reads CASSHRRTGGGTDTQYF. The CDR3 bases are TGCGCCAGCAGCCATAGACGGACAGGGGGCGGAACAGATACGCAGTATTTT.

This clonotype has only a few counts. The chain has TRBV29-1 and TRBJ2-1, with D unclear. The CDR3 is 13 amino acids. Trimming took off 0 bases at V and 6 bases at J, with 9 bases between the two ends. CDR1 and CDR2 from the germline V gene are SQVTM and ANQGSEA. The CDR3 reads CSVEDRSVNEQFF. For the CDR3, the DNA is TGCAGCGTTGAAGACCGCTCGGTCAATGAGCAGTTCTTC.

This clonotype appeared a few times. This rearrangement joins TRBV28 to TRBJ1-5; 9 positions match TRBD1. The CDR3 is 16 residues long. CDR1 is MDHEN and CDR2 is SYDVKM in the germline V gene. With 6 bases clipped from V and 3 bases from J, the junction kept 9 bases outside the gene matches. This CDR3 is CASRPGTGSSNQPQHF. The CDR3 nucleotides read TGTGCCAGCAGACCCGGGACAGGGAGTTCCAATCAGCCCCAGCATTTT.

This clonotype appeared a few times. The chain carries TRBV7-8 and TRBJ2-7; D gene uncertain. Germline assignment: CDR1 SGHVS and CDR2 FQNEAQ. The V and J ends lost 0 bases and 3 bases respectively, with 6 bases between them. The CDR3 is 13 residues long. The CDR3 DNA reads TGTGCCAGCAGCTTAGCCGACTTCTACGAGCAGTACTTC. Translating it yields CASSLADFYEQYF.

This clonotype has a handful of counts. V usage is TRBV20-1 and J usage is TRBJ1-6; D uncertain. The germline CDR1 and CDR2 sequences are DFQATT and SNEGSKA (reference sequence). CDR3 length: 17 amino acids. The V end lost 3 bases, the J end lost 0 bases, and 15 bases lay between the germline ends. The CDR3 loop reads CSARVGSTSSYNSPLHF. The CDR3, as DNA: TGCAGTGCTAGGGTTGGTTCCACGAGCTCCTATAATTCACCCCTCCACTTT.

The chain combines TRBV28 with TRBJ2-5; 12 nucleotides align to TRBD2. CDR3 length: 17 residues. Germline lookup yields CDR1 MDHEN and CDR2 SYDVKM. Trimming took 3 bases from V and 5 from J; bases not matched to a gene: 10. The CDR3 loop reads CASSFYASGREKETQYF. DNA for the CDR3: TGTGCCAGCAGTTTTTACGCTAGCGGGAGGGAGAAGGAGACCCAGTACTTC.

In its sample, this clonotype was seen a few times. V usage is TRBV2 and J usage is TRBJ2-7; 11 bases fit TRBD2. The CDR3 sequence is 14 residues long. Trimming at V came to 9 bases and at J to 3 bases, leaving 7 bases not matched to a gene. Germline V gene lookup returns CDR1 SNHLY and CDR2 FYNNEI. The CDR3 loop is CASKPGLAVYEQYF. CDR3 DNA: TGTGCCAGTAAGCCGGGACTAGCGGTCTACGAGCAGTACTTC. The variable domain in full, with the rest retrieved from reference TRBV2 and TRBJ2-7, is EPEVTQTPSHQVTQMGQEVILRCVPISNHLYFYWYRQILGQKVEFLVSFYNNEISEKSEIFDDQFSVERPDGSNFTLKIRSTKLEDSAMYFCASKPGLAVYEQYFGPGTRLTVT.

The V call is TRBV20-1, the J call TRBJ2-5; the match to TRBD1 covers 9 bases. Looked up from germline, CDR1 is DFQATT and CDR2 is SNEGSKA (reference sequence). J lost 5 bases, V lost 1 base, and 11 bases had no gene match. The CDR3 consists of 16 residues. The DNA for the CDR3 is TGCAGTGCTAGAGTCCGGGACAGGGTCTTTAGGGAGACCCAGTACTTC. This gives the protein CSARVRDRVFRETQYF.

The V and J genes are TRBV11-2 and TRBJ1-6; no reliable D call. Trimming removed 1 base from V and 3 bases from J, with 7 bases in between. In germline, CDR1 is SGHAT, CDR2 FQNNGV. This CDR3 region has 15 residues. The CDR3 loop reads CASSLVRSYNSPLHF. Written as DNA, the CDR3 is TGTGCCAGCAGCTTAGTTCGGAGCTATAATTCACCCCTCCACTTT. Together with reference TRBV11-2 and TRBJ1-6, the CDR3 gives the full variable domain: EAGVAQSPRYKIIEKRQSVAFWCNPISGHATLYWYQQILGQGPKLLIQFQNNGVVDDSQLPKDRFSAERLKGVDSTLKIQPAKLEDSAVYLCASSLVRSYNSPLHFGNGTRLTVT.

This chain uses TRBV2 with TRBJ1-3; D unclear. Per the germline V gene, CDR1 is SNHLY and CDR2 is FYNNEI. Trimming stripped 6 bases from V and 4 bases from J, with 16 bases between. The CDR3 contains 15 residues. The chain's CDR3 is CASSDQAVFGNTIYF. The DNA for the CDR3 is TGTGCCAGCAGCGATCAGGCTGTATTCGGAAACACCATATATTTT.

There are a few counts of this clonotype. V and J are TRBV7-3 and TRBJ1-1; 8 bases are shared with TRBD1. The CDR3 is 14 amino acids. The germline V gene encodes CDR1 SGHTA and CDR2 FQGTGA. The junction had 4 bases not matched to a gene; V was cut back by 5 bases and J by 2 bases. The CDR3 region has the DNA TGTGCCAGCAGCCCCAGGGGGCTTAACACTGAAGCTTTCTTT. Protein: CASSPRGLNTEAFF.

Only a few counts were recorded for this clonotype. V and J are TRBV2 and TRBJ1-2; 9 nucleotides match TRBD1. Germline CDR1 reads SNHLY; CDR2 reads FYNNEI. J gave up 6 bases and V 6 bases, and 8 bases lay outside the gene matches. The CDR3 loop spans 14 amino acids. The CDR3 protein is CASSGQGILDGYTF. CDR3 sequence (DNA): TGTGCCAGCAGCGGACAGGGGATATTGGATGGCTACACCTTC.

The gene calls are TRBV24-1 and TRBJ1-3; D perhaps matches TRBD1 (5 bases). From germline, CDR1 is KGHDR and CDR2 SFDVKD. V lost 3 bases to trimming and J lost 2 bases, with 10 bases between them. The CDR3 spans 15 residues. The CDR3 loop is CATSDPRGAGNTIYF. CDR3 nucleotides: TGTGCCACCAGTGATCCTAGGGGAGCTGGAAACACCATATATTTT.